The sequence of this T cell receptor beta chain was determined in a study of monozygotic twins with inflammatory bowel disease. Study-level findings and limits: Clonotype sharing was lower in IBD patients than healthy twins, most markedly with disease activity.

Germline CDR1 reads SGHRS; CDR2 reads YFSETQ. The CDR3 extends over 14 amino acids. A word on this clonotype: The target antigen is unknown.

Reprocessing the 5' RACE reads, TCRdb reports a single entry for every CDR3 protein and omits DNA. Its clone listing holds around 210,000 distinct CDR3 sequences. This receptor was obtained from a human donor with ulcerative colitis or Crohn's disease, or a healthy co-twin of an affected twin (not recorded which). The genes are TRBV5-1 and TRBJ2-1; TCRdb lists TRBD1, though no DNA is available to test this call. The sequencing sample was made of blood. The CDR3 sequence: CASSYGQGVNEQFF.